This is a list of T cell receptor beta chains from one sample in a study of OX40 agonist ivuxolimab in advanced cancers. Only in-frame clones appear in the TCRdb table, and some are missing; sequencing was by immunoSEQ multiplex PCR. The sample lists 60,000 to 70,000 clones, about 81% seen once, with less than 0.55% in the top ten. Sequences were derived from CD4+ or CD8+ T cells sorted from blood, sampled in a trial of the OX40 agonist ivuxolimab. Every receptor here comes from an adult with an advanced solid tumor such as melanoma, head and neck, liver or kidney cancer. The CDR3 runs from the conserved cysteine through the conserved F or W. The order of the fields is clone size, J gene, V gene, D gene, CDR3 DNA, CDR3 protein. A D gene is named only where the DNA matches it firmly. Rows may omit the clone size; those that give it use once, few, many or a size class.

-	TRBJ1-2	TRBV7-2	-	TGTGCCAGCAGCTTAGTGCCAGGGTGGGCCTATGGCTACACCTTC	CASSLVPGWAYGYTF
-	TRBJ1-2	TRBV4-2	-	TGTGCCAGCAGCCAAGACAGCAATAACTATGGCTACACCTTC	CASSQDSNNYGYTF
-	TRBJ2-1	TRBV6-1	-	TGTGCCAGCGACCAGACGGGCAATGAGCAGTTCTTC	CASDQTGNEQFF
few	TRBJ1-4	TRBV2	-	TGTGCCAGCAGTCCCAGGAGAACTAATGAAAAACTGTTTTTT	CASSPRRTNEKLFF
once	TRBJ1-3	TRBV5-1	-	TGCGCCAGCAGGGCCGACCTCTCTGGAAACACCATATATTTT	CASRADLSGNTIYF
few	TRBJ2-1	TRBV29-1	-	TGCAGCTTCCCCCGCCAGGGTTATGAGCAGTTCTTC	CSFPRQGYEQFF
-	TRBJ1-2	TRBV30	-	TGTGCCTGGAGTGGAATCAGGGGCGAAGCTAACTATGGCTACACCTTC	CAWSGIRGEANYGYTF
-	TRBJ1-1	TRBV5-6	-	TGTGCCAGCAGCCCTAAACGTACACGGAACACTGAAGCTTTCTTT	CASSPKRTRNTEAFF
-	TRBJ1-2	TRBV19	TRBD1	TGTGCCAGTACACCAGGACAGGGCTTTCCGGACTATGGCTACACCTTC	CASTPGQGFPDYGYTF
few	TRBJ1-2	TRBV19	-	TGTGCCAGTAGTATTCGGGTGGGGGTCAGATATGGCTACACCTTC	CASSIRVGVRYGYTF
once	TRBJ1-2	TRBV29-1	-	TGCAGCGTTGAAGAATTCGGGGTGGGTGGCTACACCTTC	CSVEEFGVGGYTF
-	TRBJ2-2	TRBV28	-	TGTGCCAGCAGTTTTTTTCGGGTCCGAAACACCGGGGAGCTGTTTTTT	CASSFFRVRNTGELFF